Here is one T cell receptor (beta chain) with its context. This sample is part of a study of early T cells in non-severe SARS-CoV-2 infection. In germline, CDR1 is LGHDT, CDR2 YNNKEL (reference sequence). Trimming pared 6 bases from V and 6 bases from J, leaving 12 bases between. The length of the CDR3 is 13 residues. Each CDR3 protein is one row after TCRdb ran MiXCR on the 5' RACE reads. The table lists fewer than 110,000 distinct CDR3 sequences, 11% of them singletons. This clonotype was sampled from an adult who was a healthcare worker with PCR-confirmed SARS-CoV-2 infection or an uninfected control (not recorded which). The chain carries TRBV3-1 and TRBJ2-1; tentative D call: TRBD1 (5 bases). Sequenced sample: whole blood. Written as DNA, the CDR3 is TGTGCCAGCAGACCAGCTAGGGGCAATGAGCAGTTCTTC. Amino acids: CASRPARGNEQFF.